Shown below are 30 T cell receptor beta chains from a single sample sequenced in a study of blood T cell repertoires in COVID-19. Method: immunoSEQ multiplex PCR; TCRdb's copy keeps in-frame clones and lacks some. The sample includes about 220,000 clones, 80% to 85% of them seen just once. Source material: peripheral blood. Receptors originate from an older woman who had recovered from COVID-19.

The chain has TRBV5-6 and TRBJ1-1; a possible D gene is TRBD1 (5 bases). V lost 4 bases and J 1 base, leaving 14 bases between the germline ends. The CDR3 is made up of 15 amino acids. The germline gives CDR1 SGHDT, CDR2 YYEEEE. DNA of the CDR3: TGTGCCAGCAGCCTCTTAGGGGAGGGGAACACTGAAGCTTTCTTT. Its translation: CASSLLGEGNTEAFF. The complete variable domain, with remaining parts taken from reference TRBV5-6 and TRBJ1-1, reads DAGVTQSPTHLIKTRGQQVTLRCSPKSGHDTVSWYQQALGQGPQFIFQYYEEEERQRGNFPDRFSGHQFPNYSSELNVNALLLGDSALYLCASSLLGEGNTEAFFGQGTRLTVV.

The chain carries TRBV6-5 and TRBJ2-7; weak D call: TRBD2 (6 bases). Looked up from germline, CDR1 is MNHEY and CDR2 is SVGAGI. The CDR3 spans 13 residues. Deletions cut 7 bases from V and 7 bases from J, with 17 bases between. CDR3 amino acids: CASTRTAGNEQYF. CDR3 bases: TGTGCCAGCACCCGGACGGCGGGGAATGAGCAGTACTTC.

V usage is TRBV5-4 and J usage is TRBJ1-3; possible D gene TRBD1, 5 bases. Trimming removed 3 bases from V and 2 bases from J, with 12 bases in between. The length of the CDR3 is 15 residues. Germline CDR1 and CDR2: SGHNT and YYREEE (reference sequence). This CDR3 reads CASSWGGSTGNTIYF. The DNA for the CDR3 is TGTGCCAGCAGCTGGGGGGGGTCCACTGGAAACACCATATATTTT.

The rearrangement uses TRBV7-3 and TRBJ2-1; no reliable D call. Trimming stripped 1 base from V and 6 bases from J, with 13 bases between. Germline CDR1 SGHTA, CDR2 FQGTGA. This CDR3 comprises 15 residues. CDR3 protein: CASSLRTVSVNEQFF. CDR3 DNA sequence: TGTGCCAGCAGCTTAAGAACTGTCTCCGTCAATGAGCAGTTCTTC.

The chain uses TRBV5-3 and TRBJ1-1, with D possibly TRBD1 on 5 matching bases. TRBV5-3 has ORF status, its function being uncertain. The V end was cut by 6 bases, the J end by 10 bases, with 19 bases between. CDR3 length equals 13 residues. CDR3 nucleotide sequence: TGTGCCAGAACCCCGAAAGGAGGGGTCGGAGCTTTCTTT. Amino acid sequence: CARTPKGGVGAFF.

The chain employs TRBV2 and TRBJ1-5, with 7 bases that match TRBD1. With 6 bases clipped from V and 5 bases from J, the junction kept 10 bases outside the gene matches. The CDR3 has 15 amino acids. CDR1 and CDR2 from the germline V gene are SNHLY and FYNNEI. This CDR3 is CASSPTRQGHQPQHF. The CDR3 nucleotides read TGTGCCAGCAGCCCCACTCGACAGGGACATCAGCCCCAGCATTTT.

The rearrangement links TRBV7-6 to TRBJ1-2; possible D gene TRBD1, 6 bases. Germline V lookup: CDR1 SGHVS, CDR2 FNYEAQ. V shed 5 bases and J shed 1 base, with 14 bases lying between them. The CDR3 runs 15 residues. The CDR3 DNA reads TGTGCCAGCAGCCCGAGGACAGAGATTAACTATGGCTACACCTTC. It is translated as CASSPRTEINYGYTF.

The chain recombines TRBV7-9 with TRBJ2-7, with TRBD1 identical over 10 bases. Unmatched junction bases numbered 11, after V lost 1 base and J lost 5 bases. The CDR3 loop spans 17 amino acids. Germline V gene lookup returns CDR1 SEHNR and CDR2 FQNEAQ (reference sequence). CDR3 sequence (DNA): TGTGCCAGCAGCTTAGAGCTAGGGAGACAGGGGGCTCACGAGCAGTACTTC. Translated, it gives CASSLELGRQGAHEQYF.

This chain joins TRBV19 and TRBJ1-6; D uncertain. Germline V gene data show CDR1 as LNHDA and CDR2 as SQIVND (reference sequence). The V gene lost 7 bases and the J gene lost 8 bases, with 12 bases spanning the gap. The CDR3 totals 13 residues. The CDR3 is CASTTGSYSPLHF. CDR3 DNA: TGTGCCAGTACGACGGGGAGTTATTCACCCCTCCACTTT.

Only one count was recorded for this clone. The rearrangement joins TRBV12-5 to TRBJ2-1, with 9 bases identical to TRBD2. The CDR3 has 19 residues. The V gene's germline CDR1 is LGHNT and CDR2 FRNRAP. V lost 0 bases, J lost 1 base, and 10 bases stayed unmatched. The CDR3: CASGLVVAGGPGSYNEQFF. As DNA, the CDR3 is TGTGCTAGTGGTTTGGTAGTGGCGGGGGGGCCTGGTTCCTACAATGAGCAGTTCTTC.

This chain uses TRBV2 with TRBJ1-6, with D unresolved. CDR1 and CDR2 from the germline V gene are SNHLY and FYNNEI. V lost 7 bases and J lost 16, with 11 bases in between. There are 10 residues in the CDR3. CDR3 sequence: CASKENRLHF. The CDR3, as DNA: TGTGCCAGCAAGGAGAATCGTCTCCACTTT.

The count of this clone is one. The genes are TRBV11-3 and TRBJ1-6; D not certain. CDR3 length equals 13 residues. From germline, CDR1 is SGHNT and CDR2 YENEEA. The CDR3 region has the DNA TGTGCATCCTCCTCGGGGTCGAATTCACCCCTCCACTTT. Translated: CASSSGSNSPLHF.

The chain carries TRBV4-3 and TRBJ2-7, with 9 bases fitting TRBD2. V lost 2 bases and J lost 2; bases outside the gene matches: 4. The germline V gene encodes CDR1 LGHNA and CDR2 YSLEER. The CDR3 sequence is 15 residues long. The CDR3 DNA sequence: TGCGCCAGCAGCCAAAATAGCGGGGGAACCTACGAGCAGTACTTC. This translates into CASSQNSGGTYEQYF.

The chain recombines TRBV6-6 with TRBJ2-7; 7 bases are shared with TRBD1. With V trimmed by 4 bases and J by 2 bases, 8 bases remained unmatched. This CDR3 has 15 residues. Germline assignment: CDR1 MNHNY and CDR2 SVGAGI (reference sequence). CDR3 sequence reads: CASSSRQGFAYEQYF. CDR3 nucleotide sequence: TGTGCCAGCAGTTCCCGACAGGGATTCGCCTACGAGCAGTACTTC.

The rearrangement uses TRBV6-1 and TRBJ1-1; unclear D gene. Between the trimmed V and J ends, which lost 3 bases and 0 bases, there was a span of 11 bases. Germline V gives CDR1 MNHNS, CDR2 SASEGT. This CDR3 is 15 amino acids long. Here the CDR3 DNA reads TGTGCCAGCAGTGACACGGGATTTATGAACACTGAAGCTTTCTTT. Residues: CASSDTGFMNTEAFF.

A few counts support this clone. The rearrangement uses TRBV4-1 and TRBJ1-2, with no clear D. CDR1 and CDR2 (germline): MGHRA, YSYEKL. V dropped 6 bases and J dropped 4 bases, with 12 bases sitting between them. The CDR3 contains 13 residues. CDR3 in amino acids: CASRLARGYGYTF. The CDR3 nucleotides read TGCGCCAGCAGACTAGCCCGTGGCTATGGCTACACCTTC.

V usage is TRBV5-6 and J usage is TRBJ1-2; no definite D call. CDR1 and CDR2 from the germline V gene are SGHDT and YYEEEE. Trimming removed 4 bases at V and 5 bases at J, with 6 bases between. The CDR3 extends over 11 amino acids. For the CDR3, the DNA is TGTGCCAGCAGCAGAGGGTATGGCTACACCTTC. It specifies CASSRGYGYTF.

This clone has a handful of counts. The chain has TRBV6-5 and TRBJ2-3, with D perhaps TRBD2 (5 bases). This CDR3 has 13 residues. The germline V gene has CDR1 MNHEY and CDR2 SVGAGI. The V end lost 6 bases, the J end lost 5 bases, and 12 bases lay between the germline ends. The CDR3, as DNA: TGTGCCAGCAGCGGGGTAGGCAGAGATACGCAGTATTTT. This sequence encodes CASSGVGRDTQYF.

The V call is TRBV2, the J call TRBJ1-5; D is unresolved. Germline V CDR1 and CDR2: SNHLY, FYNNEI. The CDR3 has 15 residues. The germline V and J ends were trimmed by 3 bases and 2 bases, with 11 bases remaining between them. CDR3 in amino acids: CASSEEVSGNQPQHF. In nucleotides, the CDR3 is TGTGCCAGCAGTGAGGAGGTTTCGGGCAATCAGCCCCAGCATTTT.

This clone is a singleton in its sample. V gene TRBV5-1 combines with J gene TRBJ2-4; a weak D match, TRBD1 (6 bases). The CDR3 loop spans 14 amino acids. The V and J ends lost 0 bases and 9 bases respectively, with 13 bases between them. The V gene's germline CDR1 is SGHRS and CDR2 YFSETQ. CDR3 nucleotide sequence: TGCGCCAGCAGCTTGGCAGGGCAGGGGAGCATTCAGTACTTC. This encodes CASSLAGQGSIQYF.

The J gene is TRBJ2-7, the V gene TRBV19, with TRBD1 matching 9 bases. This CDR3 region has 14 residues. CDR1 is LNHDA and CDR2 is SQIVND in the germline V gene (reference sequence). The J segment lost 1 base and the V segment lost 6 bases, leaving 4 bases of the junction unmatched. CDR3 residues: CASRVGTGSYEQYF. The CDR3 DNA is TGTGCCAGTAGGGTGGGGACAGGGTCCTACGAGCAGTACTTC.

The chain couples TRBV5-6 to TRBJ2-5, with 7 bases fitting TRBD1. Germline V lookup: CDR1 SGHDT, CDR2 YYEEEE. V was clipped by 4 bases and J by 2 bases; unmatched bases: 5. This CDR3 comprises 14 residues. The CDR3 sequence is CASSRPGQQETQYF. CDR3 coding DNA: TGTGCCAGCAGCCGGCCGGGACAGCAAGAGACCCAGTACTTC.

The chain recombines TRBV27 with TRBJ2-7; D is possibly TRBD1 (6 bases). The CDR3 consists of 13 residues. Germline V gene data show CDR1 as MNHEY and CDR2 as SMNVEV (reference sequence). V lost 6 bases, J lost 3 bases, and 12 bases lay in between. The CDR3 reads CASRALQGYEQYF. Here the CDR3 DNA reads TGTGCCAGCAGAGCCCTACAGGGCTACGAGCAGTACTTC.

The chain employs TRBV30 and TRBJ1-3; D might be TRBD1 (6 bases). The CDR3 extends over 14 amino acids. V was cut by 5 bases and J by 0 bases, with 11 bases left in between. Germline V lookup: CDR1 GTSNPN, CDR2 SVGIG (reference sequence). CDR3 in DNA: TGTGCCTGGGGAGAGACAGGCTCTGGAAACACCATATATTTT. Translating gives CAWGETGSGNTIYF.

V usage is TRBV15 and J usage is TRBJ2-7; no reliable D call. The CDR3 is 15 amino acids. V lost 0 bases and J lost 6, with 15 bases in between. CDR1 and CDR2 from the germline V gene are LNHNV and YYDKDF (reference sequence). In DNA form, the CDR3 reads TGTGCCACCAGCAGAGATACCGGGTCTGGCTTCGAGCAGTACTTC. This sequence encodes CATSRDTGSGFEQYF.

The J gene is TRBJ2-5, the V gene TRBV4-1; tentatively, D is TRBD2 (5 bases). The CDR3 has 15 amino acids. V lost 1 base and J lost 4, with 13 bases in between. Germline CDR1 and CDR2: MGHRA and YSYEKL. CDR3 DNA: TGCGCCAGCAGCCAAGTTGGGCTAGCAGGAGAGACCCAGTACTTC. This encodes CASSQVGLAGETQYF.

This clone has a handful of counts. The chain couples TRBV2 to TRBJ1-5; 11 nucleotides line up with TRBD1. Germline V gene lookup returns CDR1 SNHLY and CDR2 FYNNEI. With V trimmed by 8 bases and J by 0 bases, 12 bases remained unmatched. The CDR3 spans 18 residues. CDR3 sequence reads: CASGGPGTGGRSNQPQHF. In DNA, the CDR3 is TGTGCCAGCGGGGGTCCCGGGACAGGGGGTCGTAGCAATCAGCCCCAGCATTTT.

J is TRBJ1-4 and V is TRBV5-1; 10 bases align to TRBD1. This CDR3 contains 14 residues. Looked up from germline, CDR1 is SGHRS and CDR2 is YFSETQ. V dropped 6 bases and J dropped 8; count of bases not matched to a gene: 7. The CDR3 region is CASTPMDRGEKLFF. The CDR3, as DNA: TGCGCCAGCACACCTATGGACAGGGGGGAAAAACTGTTTTTT. Together with reference TRBV5-1 and TRBJ1-4, the CDR3 gives the full variable domain: KAGVTQTPRYLIKTRGQQVTLSCSPISGHRSVSWYQQTPGQGLQFLFEYFSETQRNKGNFPGRFSGRQFSNSRSEMNVSTLELGDSALYLCASTPMDRGEKLFFGSGTQLSVL.

This rearrangement joins TRBV9 to TRBJ2-7; TRBD1 aligns across 11 bases. This CDR3 has 14 residues. The germline CDR1 and CDR2 sequences are SGDLS and YYNGEE. Germline trimming cut 4 bases from V and 4 bases from J; bases unmatched to any gene: 4. In DNA form, the CDR3 reads TGTGCCAGCAGCCGGGACAGGGGGACTTACGAGCAGTACTTC. It encodes CASSRDRGTYEQYF.

CDR3 in DNA: TGTGCCAGCAGTCTCACTAGAGAGCAGTACTTC. Translating gives CASSLTREQYF. V gene TRBV12-3 or TRBV12-4 combines with J gene TRBJ2-7; weak D call: TRBD2 (5 bases). The CDR3 is made up of 11 amino acids. V gave up 5 bases and J gave up 7 bases, with 9 bases separating them.